The clone carrying this T cell receptor beta chain came up many times. The antigen remains unidentified. These data originate in a study of identical twins. TCRdb fed the 5' RACE reads into MiXCR, producing one record per CDR3 protein. The sample records hundreds of thousands of distinct CDR3 sequences, around 6.6% being singletons. The V and J ends lost 3 bases and 3 bases, in that order; junction bases with no gene match: 9. The CDR3 sequence is 17 residues long. Findings and caveats of the study: When twins shared out-of-frame alpha sequences, those sequences had excess low generation probability.

These data are also associated with another study on yellow fever vaccine responses in identical twins.

The V call is TRBV12-3 or TRBV12-4, the J call TRBJ2-3, with TRBD2 identical over 10 bases. Sample: memory (CD45RO+) T cells sorted from blood. The clonotype was recovered from a woman in her late teens or twenties in good health. Here the CDR3 reads CASSFRVAGGKTDTQYF. CDR3 DNA sequence: TGTGCCAGCAGTTTCCGGGTAGCGGGGGGTAAGACAGATACGCAGTATTTT.